This T cell receptor (beta chain) was documented in a study of radiotherapy plus CTLA-4 blockade in lung cancer. Germline lookup yields CDR1 SGDLS and CDR2 YYNGEE. After removal of 5 bases from V and 7 bases from J, the junction contained 8 bases not matched to a gene. This CDR3 is built from 15 residues. Some clones are missing from TCRdb's copy, which holds only in-frame ones; the method was immunoSEQ multiplex PCR. In the table there are some 80,000 clones, about 80% of which are singletons. The TCR originated in a human donor with non-small cell lung cancer who had stable disease on radiotherapy plus ipilimumab. The J gene is TRBJ2-1, the V gene TRBV9, with TRBD2 identical over 11 bases. Sequencing was performed on peripheral blood, taken from a patient treated with radiotherapy plus ipilimumab. The CDR3 loop is CASSPLAGGGNEQFF. The CDR3 bases are TGTGCCAGCAGTCCTCTAGCGGGGGGCGGGAATGAGCAGTTCTTC.